Following are 27 T cell receptor beta chains from one sample sequenced in a study of blood T cell repertoires in COVID-19. The table came from immunoSEQ multiplex PCR; TCRdb's copy has only in-frame clones and leaves some out. Here the sample spans tens of thousands of clones, about nine tenths being singletons. Sequenced material: peripheral blood. The receptors originated from a man between 60 and 70 years old with active or convalescent COVID-19.

The V gene is TRBV7-7, the J gene TRBJ2-7; 9 bases map to TRBD1. V gave up 5 bases and J gave up 6 bases; unmatched junction bases: 8. The CDR3 is 14 amino acids. From germline, CDR1 is SSHAT and CDR2 FNYEAQ (reference sequence). CDR3 residues: CASSPLGTGLEQYF. CDR3 in DNA: TGTGCCAGCAGCCCCCTAGGGACAGGGCTCGAGCAGTACTTC. The variable domain in full, completed from reference TRBV7-7 and TRBJ2-7, reads GAGVSQSPRYKVTKRGQDVTLRCDPISSHATLYWYQQALGQGPEFLTYFNYEAQPDKSGLPSDRFSAERPEGSISTLTIQRTEQRDSAMYRCASSPLGTGLEQYFGPGTRLTVT.

The rearrangement uses TRBV7-9 and TRBJ1-3; D may be TRBD1 (6 bases). CDR1 SEHNR and CDR2 FQNEAQ come from the germline V gene (reference sequence). The CDR3 has 19 amino acids. Trimming shortened V by 5 bases and J by 2 bases, and 25 bases separated the two germline ends. The CDR3 bases are TGTGCCAGCAGCGCCGGAAAGGCAGGGGTTGGGCCTCCTGGAAACACCATATATTTT. It yields the protein CASSAGKAGVGPPGNTIYF.

This clone was seen only a few times. This chain joins TRBV10-3 and TRBJ2-1, with no clear D. Trimming pared 8 bases from V and 6 bases from J, leaving 8 bases between. The CDR3 length is 11 residues. From germline, CDR1 is ENHRY and CDR2 SYGVKD. CDR3 sequence (DNA): TGTGCCATCTCACGAGGCAATGAGCAGTTCTTC. This sequence encodes CAISRGNEQFF.

V usage is TRBV6-5 and J usage is TRBJ1-5, with a possible D match to TRBD1 (5 bases). The germline V gene has CDR1 MNHEY and CDR2 SVGAGI. The CDR3 has 15 residues. Trimming cost V 3 bases and J 6 bases, with 15 bases left between them. The CDR3 loop reads CASSYGRVNGQPQHF. In nucleotides, the CDR3 is TGTGCCAGCAGTTATGGCAGGGTGAACGGTCAGCCCCAGCATTTT.

The V gene is TRBV5-3, the J gene TRBJ1-1; D is uncertain. TRBV5-3 is reported as an ORF; its role is uncertain. This CDR3 region has 14 residues. The V end lost 0 bases, the J end lost 3 bases, and 9 bases lay between the germline ends. CDR3 sequence: CARSLEVTDTEAFF. The CDR3 bases are TGTGCCAGAAGCTTGGAGGTCACAGACACTGAAGCTTTCTTT.

Here the CDR3 DNA reads TGTGCCAGCAGCCCGGCGCGGGTCACTGAAGCTTTCTTT. Residues: CASSPARVTEAFF. This chain joins TRBV7-8 and TRBJ1-1, with D unresolved. The V end was cut by 5 bases, the J end by 4 bases, with 11 bases between. The CDR3 is 13 amino acids. Looked up from germline, CDR1 is SGHVS and CDR2 is FQNEAQ. The full variable domain, its missing parts supplied by reference TRBV7-8 and TRBJ1-1, is GAGVSQSPRYKVAKRGQDVALRCDPISGHVSLFWYQQALGQGPEFLTYFQNEAQLDKSGLPSDRFFAERPEGSVSTLKIQRTQQEDSAVYLCASSPARVTEAFFGQGTRLTVV.

This chain joins TRBV5-5 and TRBJ1-5; TRBD1 matches 8 bases. The V and J ends lost 4 bases and 5 bases, in that order; junction bases with no gene match: 8. The germline CDR1 and CDR2 sequences are SGHKS and YYEKEE (reference sequence). The CDR3 consists of 15 residues. This chain's CDR3 is CASSRDGQGDQPQHF. The CDR3 nucleotides are TGTGCCAGCAGCCGGGATGGACAGGGAGATCAGCCCCAGCATTTT.

This clone was detected ten times or more. J is TRBJ1-6 and V is TRBV12-3 or TRBV12-4, with D perhaps matching TRBD1 (5 bases). V dropped 3 bases and J dropped 8 bases, with 8 bases sitting between them. This CDR3 is 13 amino acids long. The CDR3 sequence: CASSFKGDSPLHF. DNA of the CDR3: TGTGCCAGCAGTTTTAAAGGGGATTCACCCCTCCACTTT.

The chain has TRBV6-5 and TRBJ2-5; 15 bases map to TRBD2. Per the germline V gene, CDR1 is MNHEY and CDR2 is SVGAGI. The CDR3 loop spans 14 amino acids. With 4 bases clipped from V and 12 bases from J, the junction kept 6 bases outside the gene matches. The CDR3 here is CASSSGLAGGPEYF. For the CDR3, the DNA is TGTGCCAGCAGTTCCGGACTAGCGGGGGGGCCGGAGTACTTC.

The rearrangement joins TRBV11-2 to TRBJ1-1, with 11 positions matching TRBD1. The trim removed 5 bases at V and 2 bases at J, leaving 4 bases unmatched. Germline V gene sequence: CDR1 SGHAT, CDR2 FQNNGV. The CDR3 has 15 residues. CDR3 sequence reads: CASSDRTGGNTEAFF. Written as DNA, the CDR3 is TGTGCCAGCAGCGACCGGACAGGGGGCAACACTGAAGCTTTCTTT.

J is TRBJ2-7 and V is TRBV24-1, with TRBD1 identical over 8 bases. Germline values: CDR1 KGHDR, CDR2 SFDVKD. V gave up 5 bases and J gave up 5 bases; unmatched junction bases: 13. The CDR3 spans 16 residues. The CDR3: CATSGGIDRGEDEQYF. In DNA form, the CDR3 reads TGTGCCACCAGTGGGGGGATTGACAGGGGAGAAGACGAGCAGTACTTC.

The chain joins TRBV24-1 to TRBJ2-5, with 8 bases that match TRBD1. Trimming cost V 1 base and J 2 bases; bases outside gene matches: 2. Germline V gives CDR1 KGHDR, CDR2 SFDVKD. The CDR3 has 15 residues. The CDR3 protein is CATSDFTGGQETQYF. In nucleotides, the CDR3 is TGTGCCACCAGTGATTTTACAGGGGGACAAGAGACCCAGTACTTC.

This clone is a singleton in its sample. The chain carries TRBV30 and TRBJ1-5; D uncertain. Per the germline V gene, CDR1 is GTSNPN and CDR2 is SVGIG (reference sequence). V lost 1 base to trimming and J lost 5 bases, with 6 bases between them. The length of the CDR3 is 12 residues. CDR3 residues: CAWSAGYQPQHF. CDR3 nucleotides: TGTGCCTGGAGTGCGGGGTATCAGCCCCAGCATTTT.

The rearrangement links TRBV12-5 to TRBJ2-7; a possible D gene is TRBD2 (6 bases). Germline V gene data show CDR1 as LGHNT and CDR2 as FRNRAP. The V end lost 9 bases, the J end lost 2 bases, and 11 bases lay between the germline ends. This CDR3 comprises 12 residues. The CDR3 is CASARRAYEQYF. CDR3 DNA sequence: TGTGCTAGCGCGAGGAGGGCCTACGAGCAGTACTTC.

This clone was recorded once. The chain uses TRBV6-5 and TRBJ1-4; TRBD1 agrees at 8 bases. Germline lookup yields CDR1 MNHEY and CDR2 SVGAGI. V dropped 2 bases and J dropped 4; count of bases not matched to a gene: 0. The CDR3 has 14 residues. The CDR3 DNA sequence: TGTGCCAGCAGTTACGACAGGGGTAATGAAAAACTGTTTTTT. Translation gives CASSYDRGNEKLFF.

The V call is TRBV5-5, the J call TRBJ1-6, with TRBD1 identical over 7 bases. The CDR3 contains 16 residues. In germline, CDR1 is SGHKS, CDR2 YYEKEE (reference sequence). Trimming removed 4 bases from V and 7 bases from J; junction bases left unmatched: 11. The CDR3 sequence: CASSAPGGTDNSPLHF. The DNA of the CDR3 is TGTGCCAGCAGCGCCCCTGGGGGGACAGACAATTCACCCCTCCACTTT. The full variable domain, completed using reference TRBV5-5 and TRBJ1-6, is DAGVTQSPTHLIKTRGQQVTLRCSPISGHKSVSWYQQVLGQGPQFIFQYYEKEERGRGNFPDRFSARQFPNYSSELNVNALLLGDSALYLCASSAPGGTDNSPLHFGNGTRLTVT.

The chain links TRBV6-5 to TRBJ1-5; a possible D gene is TRBD1 (6 bases). Germline assignment: CDR1 MNHEY and CDR2 SVGAGI. The CDR3 is 14 amino acids. Between the trimmed V and J ends, which lost 11 bases and 2 bases, there was a span of 16 bases. As DNA, the CDR3 is TGTGCCGGCTGGGGAGGGGGGGGCAATCAGCCCCAGCATTTT. It translates to CAGWGGGGNQPQHF.

The chain employs TRBV5-1 and TRBJ2-7; 7 bases map to TRBD2. The CDR3 runs to 16 residues. The germline V gene encodes CDR1 SGHRS and CDR2 YFSETQ. V shed 5 bases, J shed 1 base, and the junction held 12 bases outside the gene matches. The CDR3 bases are TGCGCCAGCAGGGTGCTTGGGAGCGGGGAATCCTACGAGCAGTACTTC. Encoded protein: CASRVLGSGESYEQYF.

Here the CDR3 DNA reads TGTGCCAGCAGCTTCTGGACAGGGACGAGTGCCAATGAGCAGTTCTTC. This translates into CASSFWTGTSANEQFF. The V call is TRBV9, the J call TRBJ2-1; TRBD1 matches at 8 bases. This CDR3 spans 16 amino acids. Germline V gene sequence: CDR1 SGDLS, CDR2 YYNGEE. The trim removed 4 bases at V and 6 bases at J, leaving 12 bases unmatched.

This chain uses TRBV30 with TRBJ1-5; the match to TRBD1 covers 8 bases. There are 15 residues in the CDR3. Germline V gene data show CDR1 as GTSNPN and CDR2 as SVGIG (reference sequence). V lost 2 bases, J lost 2 bases, and 5 bases stayed unmatched. The CDR3 protein is CAWSQGAKGNQPQHF. CDR3 sequence (DNA): TGTGCCTGGAGTCAGGGGGCGAAGGGCAATCAGCCCCAGCATTTT.

The chain links TRBV20-1 to TRBJ2-5, with a possible D match to TRBD1 (5 bases). CDR1 and CDR2 from the germline V gene are DFQATT and SNEGSKA (reference sequence). Trimming stripped 3 bases from V and 4 bases from J, with 12 bases between. The CDR3 spans 13 residues. This CDR3 is CSASYRGLETQYF. In DNA form, the CDR3 reads TGCAGTGCTAGTTATAGGGGTTTAGAGACCCAGTACTTC.

This clone turned up a few times. V is TRBV3-1 (or the pseudogene TRBV3-2) and J is TRBJ2-5, with 11 positions matching TRBD2. Germline assignment: CDR1 LGHDT and CDR2 YNNKEL (reference sequence). The CDR3 covers 16 residues. V lost 0 bases to trimming and J lost 5 bases; unmatched junction nucleotides: 5. CDR3 in amino acids: CASSQDIAGGRETQYF. For the CDR3, the DNA is TGTGCCAGCAGCCAAGACATAGCGGGGGGGCGGGAGACCCAGTACTTC.

The chain combines TRBV5-1 with TRBJ2-2, with 7 positions matching TRBD1. The CDR3 extends over 15 amino acids. J lost 5 bases, V lost 4 bases, and 8 bases had no gene match. Germline CDR1 is SGHRS and CDR2 is YFSETQ. CDR3 sequence (DNA): TGCGCCAGCAGCACAAGGACAGGAGAAACCGGGGAGCTGTTTTTT. It is translated as CASSTRTGETGELFF.

The chain uses TRBV5-5 and TRBJ1-1; D call uncertain. Germline CDR1 SGHKS, CDR2 YYEKEE (reference sequence). This CDR3 region has 14 residues. The germline V and J ends were trimmed by 0 bases and 3 bases, with 9 bases remaining between them. The CDR3 here is CASSLAVRHTEAFF. The CDR3 DNA reads as TGTGCCAGCAGCTTGGCCGTGCGCCACACTGAAGCTTTCTTT.

The chain combines TRBV5-6 with TRBJ2-3; 10 bases fit TRBD2. The junction had 6 bases not matched to a gene; V was cut back by 2 bases and J by 0 bases. The CDR3 runs 17 residues. Germline V gene lookup returns CDR1 SGHDT and CDR2 YYEEEE. In nucleotides, the CDR3 is TGTGCCAGCAGCTTCGGGCTAGCGGGGGTTAGCACAGATACGCAGTATTTT. As protein: CASSFGLAGVSTDTQYF.

This chain connects TRBV5-1 to TRBJ1-4, with D possibly TRBD1 on 5 matching bases. Deletions cut 4 bases from V and 7 bases from J, with 14 bases between. The CDR3 is 14 residues long. CDR1 is SGHRS, CDR2 YFSETQ, per germline. CDR3 in amino acids: CASSRDGGSEKLFF. In DNA form, the CDR3 reads TGCGCCAGCAGCCGGGACGGGGGTAGTGAAAAACTGTTTTTT.

The chain links TRBV6-2 or TRBV6-3 to TRBJ1-5, with D uncertain. The CDR3 extends over 17 amino acids. Germline values: CDR1 MNHEY, CDR2 SVGEGT. V lost 2 bases to trimming and J lost 0 bases, with 14 bases between them. The CDR3 sequence: CASSYPRLDLSNQPQHF. CDR3 nucleotides: TGTGCCAGCAGTTACCCGAGACTAGACCTTAGCAATCAGCCCCAGCATTTT.